One sample yielded the 9 T cell receptor beta chains listed below, sequenced in a study of T cell responses to AZD1222 COVID-19 vaccine. Sequencing used immunoSEQ multiplex PCR; TCRdb keeps in-frame clones, though not all of them. The sample holds 100,000 to 150,000 clones; around 90% are singletons and the top ten take under 2%. The sample here was peripheral blood, taken 28 days after the second AZD1222 dose. Every receptor here comes from an adult who received the AZD1222 COVID-19 vaccine.

V and J are TRBV3-1 (or the pseudogene TRBV3-2) and TRBJ2-7, with 9 bases lining up with TRBD2. Germline V CDR1 and CDR2: LGHDT, YNNKEL (reference sequence). The CDR3 spans 15 residues. With 6 bases clipped from V and 2 bases from J, the junction kept 8 bases outside the gene matches. Written as DNA, the CDR3 is TGTGCCAGCAGTCCGTGGCGGGAGGGCCCCTACGAGCAGTACGTC. Encoded protein: CASSPWREGPYEQYV.

This clone occurred a few times. The chain combines TRBV18 with TRBJ2-7; possibly TRBD1 for D (6 bases). This CDR3 region has 14 residues. Deletions cut 3 bases from V and 3 bases from J, with 12 bases between. CDR1 and CDR2 from the germline V gene are KGHSH and LQKENI. DNA for the CDR3: TGTGCCAGCTCACCGGATACAGGGAACTACGAGCAGTACTTC. This codes for CASSPDTGNYEQYF. Using reference TRBV18 and TRBJ2-7 for the parts outside the CDR3, the full variable domain is NAGVMQNPRHLVRRRGQEARLRCSPMKGHSHVYWYRQLPEEGLKFMVYLQKENIIDESGMPKERFSAEFPKEGPSILRIQQVVRGDSAAYFCASSPDTGNYEQYFGPGTRLTVT.

This sequence joins TRBV15 and TRBJ1-3; 7 nucleotides line up with TRBD1. CDR1 is LNHNV and CDR2 is YYDKDF in the germline V gene (reference sequence). The CDR3 is made up of 14 amino acids. Unmatched junction bases numbered 3, after V lost 3 bases and J lost 4 bases. CDR3 nucleotide sequence: TGTGCCACCAGCAGTGTGGGACAGGGAAACACCATATATTTT. Translating gives CATSSVGQGNTIYF.

This clone was picked up a small number of times. V and J are TRBV28 and TRBJ2-2; TRBD2 might be the D (6 bases). CDR3 length: 14 residues. From germline, CDR1 is MDHEN and CDR2 SYDVKM. The V gene lost 6 bases and the J gene lost 1 base, with 9 bases spanning the gap. This CDR3 reads CASSSGGNTGELFF. CDR3 bases: TGTGCCAGCAGCTCCGGGGGGAACACCGGGGAGCTGTTTTTT. Full variable domain (remainder filled in from reference TRBV28 and TRBJ2-2): DVKVTQSSRYLVKRTGEKVFLECVQDMDHENMFWYRQDPGLGLRLIYFSYDVKMKEKGDIPEGYSVSREKKERFSLILESASTNQTSMYLCASSSGGNTGELFFGEGSRLTVL.

The rearrangement joins TRBV29-1 to TRBJ2-1, with D maybe TRBD2 (5 bases). This CDR3 contains 14 residues. V was trimmed by 2 bases and J by 9 bases, leaving 17 bases between them. Germline CDR1 and CDR2: SQVTM and ANQGSEA. The CDR3 region is CSVEPHVAGGEQFF. The DNA for the CDR3 is TGCAGCGTTGAACCCCACGTTGCGGGCGGTGAGCAGTTCTTC.

This chain connects TRBV7-3 to TRBJ2-3, with D perhaps TRBD2 (6 bases). Trimming shortened V by 4 bases and J by 8 bases, and 13 bases separated the two germline ends. The CDR3 covers 13 residues. Germline lookup yields CDR1 SGHTA and CDR2 FQGTGA. This CDR3 is CASSSPGSSTQYF. Written as DNA, the CDR3 is TGTGCCAGCAGCTCTCCCGGGAGTTCTACGCAGTATTTT.

This CDR3 reads CASTYFTANNEQFF. CDR3 in DNA: TGTGCCAGCACCTATTTCACAGCCAACAATGAGCAGTTCTTC. V is TRBV5-5 and J is TRBJ2-1; no firm D call. The ends were cut back, 6 bases at V and 5 bases at J, with 15 bases in the middle. Per the germline V gene, CDR1 is SGHKS and CDR2 is YYEKEE (reference sequence). There are 14 residues in the CDR3.

V and J are TRBV10-1 and TRBJ2-1; TRBD2 matches at 15 bases. V lost 5 bases to trimming and J lost 8 bases; unmatched junction nucleotides: 7. The CDR3 consists of 16 residues. CDR1 is WNHNN, CDR2 SYGVQD, per germline (reference sequence). The CDR3, as DNA: TGCGCCAGCAGTCGCGGACTAGCGGGGGGGGTCGATGAGCAGTTCTTC. It specifies CASSRGLAGGVDEQFF.

The J gene is TRBJ2-2, the V gene TRBV30; D unresolved. V lost 4 bases and J 0 bases, leaving 9 bases between the germline ends. CDR1 and CDR2 (germline): GTSNPN, SVGIG (reference sequence). The CDR3 length is 14 residues. The CDR3 DNA is TGTGCCTGGAATTACTGGGCGAACACCGGGGAGCTGTTTTTT. Translation gives CAWNYWANTGELFF.